This paragraph reports one T cell receptor beta chain. The data originate from a study of blood T cell repertoires in COVID-19. The CDR3 is 15 amino acids. V trimming: 7 bases; J trimming: 1 base; junction bases outside the gene matches: 9. Germline CDR1 reads SGDLS; CDR2 reads YYNGEE. Only in-frame clones appear in the TCRdb table, and some are missing; sequencing was by immunoSEQ multiplex PCR. The sample yields 150,000 or so clones, approximately 80% seen once. The clonotype was recovered from a woman in her fifties or sixties with acute or convalescent COVID-19. Sequenced sample: peripheral blood. This sequence joins TRBV9 and TRBJ1-1; 8 positions match TRBD1. CDR3 residues: CASGGQGTPNTEAFF. The CDR3, as DNA: TGTGCCAGCGGAGGACAGGGAACGCCGAACACTGAAGCTTTCTTT.